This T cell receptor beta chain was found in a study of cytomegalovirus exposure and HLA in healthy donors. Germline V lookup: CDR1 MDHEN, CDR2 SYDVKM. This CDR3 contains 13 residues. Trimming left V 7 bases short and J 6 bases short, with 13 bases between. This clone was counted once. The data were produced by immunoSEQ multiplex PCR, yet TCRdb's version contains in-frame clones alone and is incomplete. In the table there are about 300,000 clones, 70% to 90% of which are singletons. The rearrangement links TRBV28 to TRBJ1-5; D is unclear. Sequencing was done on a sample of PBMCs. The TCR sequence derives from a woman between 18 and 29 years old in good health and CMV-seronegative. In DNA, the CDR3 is TGTGCCAGCAAACGACACGCGAGTCAGCCCCAGCATTTT. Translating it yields CASKRHASQPQHF.